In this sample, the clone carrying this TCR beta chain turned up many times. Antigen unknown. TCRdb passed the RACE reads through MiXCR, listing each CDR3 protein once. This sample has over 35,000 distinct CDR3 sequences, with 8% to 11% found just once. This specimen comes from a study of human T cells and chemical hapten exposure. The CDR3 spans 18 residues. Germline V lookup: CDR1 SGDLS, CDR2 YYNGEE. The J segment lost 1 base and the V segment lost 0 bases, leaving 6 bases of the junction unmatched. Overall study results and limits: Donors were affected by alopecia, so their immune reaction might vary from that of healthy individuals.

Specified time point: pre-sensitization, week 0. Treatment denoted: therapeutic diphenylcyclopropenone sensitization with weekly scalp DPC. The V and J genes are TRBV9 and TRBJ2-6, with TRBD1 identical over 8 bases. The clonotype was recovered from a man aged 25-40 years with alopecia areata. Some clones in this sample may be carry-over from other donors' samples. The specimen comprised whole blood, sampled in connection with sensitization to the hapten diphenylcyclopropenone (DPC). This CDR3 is CASSVGRGRRSGANVLTF. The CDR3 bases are TGTGCCAGCAGCGTAGGCAGGGGGCGAAGATCTGGGGCCAACGTCCTGACTTTC.